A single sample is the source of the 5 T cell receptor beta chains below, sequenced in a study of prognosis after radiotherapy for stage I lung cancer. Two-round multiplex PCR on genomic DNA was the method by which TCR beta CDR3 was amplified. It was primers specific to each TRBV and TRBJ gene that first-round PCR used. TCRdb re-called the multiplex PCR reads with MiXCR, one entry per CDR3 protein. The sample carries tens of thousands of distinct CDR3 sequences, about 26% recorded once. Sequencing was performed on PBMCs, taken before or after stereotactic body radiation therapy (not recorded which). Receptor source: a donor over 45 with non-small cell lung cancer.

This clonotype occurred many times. Here the CDR3 DNA reads TGCGCCAGCAGCAACGGACATGGCGAGGATACGCAGTATTTT. Its protein product is CASSNGHGEDTQYF. This chain connects TRBV5-1 to TRBJ2-3, with D maybe TRBD1 (5 bases). V lost 4 bases and J 6 bases, leaving 15 bases between the germline ends. CDR1 and CDR2 from the germline V gene are SGHRS and YFSETQ. The CDR3 spans 14 residues.

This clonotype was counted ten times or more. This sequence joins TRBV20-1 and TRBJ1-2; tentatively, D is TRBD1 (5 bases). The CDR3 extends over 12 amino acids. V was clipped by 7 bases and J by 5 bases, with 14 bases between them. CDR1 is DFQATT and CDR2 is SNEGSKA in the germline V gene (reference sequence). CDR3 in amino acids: CSVINRPYGYTF. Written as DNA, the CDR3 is TGCAGTGTCATCAACAGGCCTTATGGCTACACCTTC.

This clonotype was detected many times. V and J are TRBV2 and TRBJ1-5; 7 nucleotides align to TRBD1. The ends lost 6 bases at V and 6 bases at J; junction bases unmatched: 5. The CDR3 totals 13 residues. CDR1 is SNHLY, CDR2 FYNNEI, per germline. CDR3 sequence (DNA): TGTGCCAGCAGGGACAGGCTCGCTCAGCCCCAGCATTTT. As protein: CASRDRLAQPQHF.

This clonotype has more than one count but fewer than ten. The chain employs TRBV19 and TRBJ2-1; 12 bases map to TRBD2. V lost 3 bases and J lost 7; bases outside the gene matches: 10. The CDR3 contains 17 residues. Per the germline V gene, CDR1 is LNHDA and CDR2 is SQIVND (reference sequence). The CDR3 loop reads CASSMGLAGGEGNEQFF. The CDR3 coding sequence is TGTGCCAGTAGTATGGGTCTAGCGGGGGGGGAGGGTAATGAGCAGTTCTTC.

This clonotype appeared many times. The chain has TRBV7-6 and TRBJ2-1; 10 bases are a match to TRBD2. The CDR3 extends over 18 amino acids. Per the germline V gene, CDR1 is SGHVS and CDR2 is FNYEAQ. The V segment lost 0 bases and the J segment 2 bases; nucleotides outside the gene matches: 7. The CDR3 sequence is CASSLAPPLAGAYNEQFF. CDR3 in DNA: TGTGCCAGCAGCTTAGCCCCGCCCCTAGCGGGGGCCTACAATGAGCAGTTCTTC.